The 14 T cell receptor beta chains listed next were all sequenced from one sample in a study of regulatory T cells in long-lasting Graves disease. To make TCR beta libraries, researchers used iRepertoire HTBI primers and Arm-PCR of CDR3 regions. TCRdb independently ran MiXCR on the multiplex PCR reads; one entry per CDR3 protein. Of roughly 610,000 distinct CDR3 sequences in the sample, around 15% were seen once. The time point: newly diagnosed GD, antithyroid drugs for less than 3 months. Scientists built the TCR library using RNA that was extracted from PBMCs. The data were also submitted as part of a second study, on T cells in Graves' hyperthyroidism and ophthalmopathy.

The sample was peripheral blood mononuclear cells (PBMCs), taken at new diagnosis, from a patient treated with antithyroid drugs. These receptors came from a woman aged 30 to 39 with Graves disease.

This clonotype appeared many times. This chain joins TRBV19 and TRBJ2-5, with D hard to call. This CDR3 spans 13 amino acids. Germline-derived CDR1 and CDR2 are LNHDA and SQIVND (reference sequence). Between the trimmed V and J ends, which lost 2 bases and 2 bases, there was a span of 6 bases. This CDR3 is CASSIQLQETQYF. The CDR3 DNA reads TGTGCCAGTAGTATACAACTTCAAGAGACCCAGTACTTC.

The V gene is TRBV2, the J gene TRBJ2-3; 10 nucleotides align to TRBD2. After removal of 7 bases from V and 0 bases from J, the junction contained 7 bases not matched to a gene. There are 16 residues in the CDR3. Germline V gene sequence: CDR1 SNHLY, CDR2 FYNNEI. The CDR3 bases are TGTGCCAGCACCAGAGAGACTAGCGGGAGCACAGATACGCAGTATTTT. Translated: CASTRETSGSTDTQYF.

This clonotype was found a few times. J is TRBJ2-1 and V is TRBV20-1; no firm D call. Germline V CDR1 and CDR2: DFQATT, SNEGSKA (reference sequence). Trimming pared 0 bases from V and 5 bases from J, leaving 14 bases between. The CDR3 totals 15 residues. Here the CDR3 reads CSARDGFPTHNEQFF. DNA for the CDR3: TGCAGTGCTAGAGATGGGTTTCCAACCCACAATGAGCAGTTCTTC.

The rearrangement joins TRBV9 to TRBJ2-1; D might be TRBD2 (7 bases). The CDR3 spans 14 residues. Germline assignment: CDR1 SGDLS and CDR2 YYNGEE. The V end was cut by 0 bases, the J end by 9 bases, with 13 bases between. CDR3 sequence reads: CASSVVGGASEQFF. As DNA, the CDR3 is TGTGCCAGCAGCGTAGTGGGGGGGGCCTCTGAGCAGTTCTTC.

The chain combines TRBV7-2 with TRBJ2-2; D remains unclear. The ends were cut back, 7 bases at V and 8 bases at J, with 17 bases in the middle. CDR1 is SGHTA, CDR2 FQGNSA, per germline. The CDR3 sequence is 14 residues long. The CDR3 spells CASKAGPRLGELFF. CDR3 sequence (DNA): TGTGCCAGCAAAGCCGGGCCCAGATTGGGGGAGCTGTTTTTT.

This clonotype was seen a few times. The chain joins TRBV5-4 to TRBJ2-1; a weak D match, TRBD2 (6 bases). Germline-derived CDR1 and CDR2 are SGHNT and YYREEE (reference sequence). This CDR3 has 15 amino acids. Trimming removed 4 bases from V and 0 bases from J, with 11 bases in between. The CDR3 here is CASSPRAGSYNEQFF. Written as DNA, the CDR3 is TGTGCCAGCAGCCCTCGAGCGGGCTCCTACAATGAGCAGTTCTTC. Drawing the rest from reference TRBV5-4 and TRBJ2-1, the complete variable domain is ETGVTQSPTHLIKTRGQQVTLRCSSQSGHNTVSWYQQALGQGPQFIFQYYREEENGRGNFPPRFSGLQFPNYSSELNVNALELDDSALYLCASSPRAGSYNEQFFGPGTRLTVL.

The chain employs TRBV28 and TRBJ2-5; 7 bases line up with TRBD2. The CDR3 runs 14 residues. Looked up from germline, CDR1 is MDHEN and CDR2 is SYDVKM. V shed 1 base, J shed 7 bases, and the junction held 6 bases outside the gene matches. CDR3 loop: CASSLFSGLGTQYF. Written as DNA, the CDR3 is TGTGCCAGCAGTTTATTTAGCGGGCTCGGGACCCAGTACTTC. Full variable domain (remainder filled in from reference TRBV28 and TRBJ2-5): DVKVTQSSRYLVKRTGEKVFLECVQDMDHENMFWYRQDPGLGLRLIYFSYDVKMKEKGDIPEGYSVSREKKERFSLILESASTNQTSMYLCASSLFSGLGTQYFGPGTRLLVL.

The chain couples TRBV10-3 to TRBJ2-1, with unresolved D. Trimming stripped 0 bases from V and 2 bases from J, with 14 bases between. The CDR3 contains 17 residues. Germline V CDR1 and CDR2: ENHRY, SYGVKD. The CDR3 protein is CAISESLLGSAYNEQFF. The CDR3 nucleotides are TGTGCCATCAGTGAGTCGCTCCTAGGATCCGCCTACAATGAGCAGTTCTTC.

This clonotype was found a few times. The J gene is TRBJ2-1, the V gene TRBV7-6; 9 positions agree with TRBD2. The CDR3 extends over 16 amino acids. The germline gives CDR1 SGHVS, CDR2 FNYEAQ. V was clipped by 4 bases and J by 8 bases; unmatched bases: 12. The CDR3: CASSYRTSDFPDEQFF. The CDR3 DNA reads TGTGCCAGCAGCTATCGGACTAGCGACTTCCCAGATGAGCAGTTCTTC.

This clonotype came up many times. The rearrangement joins TRBV20-1 to TRBJ2-7; the D gene is possibly TRBD1 (5 bases). This CDR3 has 11 residues. The germline CDR1 and CDR2 sequences are DFQATT and SNEGSKA (reference sequence). V was shortened by 5 bases and J by 4 bases, with 9 bases between the two germline ends. The CDR3 DNA follows: TGCAGTGCTCTACAGGCGTACGAGCAGTACTTC. Its protein product is CSALQAYEQYF.

This clonotype has more than one count but fewer than ten. The V call is TRBV19, the J call TRBJ1-5, with D possibly matching TRBD1 (6 bases). Germline V CDR1 and CDR2: LNHDA, SQIVND (reference sequence). This CDR3 has 16 amino acids. V was clipped by 5 bases and J by 6 bases, with 20 bases between them. In nucleotides, the CDR3 is TGTGCCAGTAGTCCCCAAACAGGGATCGCAAGTCAGCCCCAGCATTTT. This gives the protein CASSPQTGIASQPQHF.

The chain carries TRBV27 and TRBJ2-3; TRBD1 agrees at 8 bases. This CDR3 comprises 14 residues. The V segment lost 6 bases and the J segment 6 bases; nucleotides outside the gene matches: 8. Per the germline V gene, CDR1 is MNHEY and CDR2 is SMNVEV (reference sequence). The CDR3 DNA reads as TGTGCCAGCAGGTGGCAGGGGGCGTGGGATACGCAGTATTTT. This sequence encodes CASRWQGAWDTQYF.

This clonotype was detected a few times. This sequence joins TRBV30 and TRBJ1-6; the D is unclear. The CDR3 extends over 14 amino acids. Germline V gives CDR1 GTSNPN, CDR2 SVGIG (reference sequence). V was shortened by 0 bases and J by 10 bases, with 13 bases between the two germline ends. CDR3 in DNA: TGTGCCTGGAGTGTAGCAGGCTTTGGGTCACCCCTCCACTTT. It is translated as CAWSVAGFGSPLHF.

This clonotype was seen repeatedly, ten times or more. V is TRBV12-3 or TRBV12-4 and J is TRBJ1-5; 8 bases fit TRBD1. J gave up 0 bases and V 3 bases, and 19 bases lay outside the gene matches. The CDR3 is 21 amino acids. The CDR3 DNA sequence: TGTGCCAGCAGTTTCAATTTAGAGCGCAGGGGGCCGAGTTATAGCAATCAGCCCCAGCATTTT. Translation: CASSFNLERRGPSYSNQPQHF.